This T cell receptor beta chain is drawn from a study of control samples from healthy donors and cancer patients. Assay used: immunoSEQ multiplex PCR; TCRdb lists only in-frame clones, some missing. This sample has 120,000 to 150,000 clones; 80% to 95% occur once, and the top ten carry about 10%. The CDR3 has 12 amino acids. The germline V gene encodes CDR1 LGHNT and CDR2 FRNRAP. Deletions cut 6 bases from V and 5 bases from J, with 11 bases between. The genes are TRBV12-5 and TRBJ2-7; D gene unclear. The sequence was obtained from a man aged 30 to 45 in good health. Sequenced: blood. CDR3 loop: CASGRFTHEQYF. Here the CDR3 DNA reads TGTGCTAGTGGCCGATTTACCCACGAGCAGTACTTC.